This TCR beta chain was observed in a study of regulatory T cells in long-lasting Graves disease. Study as a whole: By definition, persistent Graves' disease involved antithyroid drugs for over 5 years alongside positive TSH receptor antibodies. Findings and caveats of the study: Preferential use of TRBV28, TRBJ1-2 and TRBJ2-5 was seen in persistent disease.

As concerns this clonotype: The antigen is not known.

Described time point: persistent/refractory GD, antithyroid drugs over 5 years with positive TRAb. The TCR library was made from RNA that had been extracted from PBMCs in TRIzol. EDTA tubes were used for drawing around 9 milliliters of peripheral blood. Trimming left V 6 bases short and J 4 bases short, with 9 bases between. The V gene's germline CDR1 is SNHLY and CDR2 FYNNEI. CDR3 length: 13 residues. The authors built TCR beta libraries using iRepertoire HTBI primers and Arm-PCR of CDR3 regions. Original methodology: Among the samples, 50 to 80 TRBV and 14 TRBJ segments were identified. TCRdb analysed the multiplex PCR reads with MiXCR anew, one entry per CDR3 protein. V and J calls and clone size were set by TCRdb, not the authors. The sample has fewer than 450,000 distinct CDR3 sequences; 20% to 25% are singletons.

The chain uses TRBV2 and TRBJ2-2, with D hard to call. Material: peripheral blood mononuclear cells (PBMCs), obtained when the disease was refractory, from a patient treated with antithyroid drugs. The source is a female donor with Graves disease. The CDR3 region is CASRKWATGELFF. In DNA, the CDR3 is TGTGCCAGCAGAAAATGGGCCACCGGGGAGCTGTTTTTT.